Below are 32 T cell receptor beta chains sequenced from a single sample in a study of cytomegalovirus exposure and HLA in healthy donors. The PCR used 60 Vbeta and 13 Jbeta primers. Profiling relied on immunoSEQ multiplex PCR, and the TCRdb table lists in-frame clones only, not all of them. The data show 150,000 to 200,000 clones, with roughly 70% seen just once and 1.5% held by the top ten. Material: PBMCs. The receptor set was obtained from a girl between 5 and 17 years old in good health and CMV-seronegative.

The chain joins TRBV2 to TRBJ1-5; weak D call: TRBD1 (5 bases). Looked up from germline, CDR1 is SNHLY and CDR2 is FYNNEI. Trimming stripped 1 base from V and 4 bases from J, with 14 bases between. This CDR3 has 16 residues. CDR3 protein: CASSEESTGTNQPQHF. CDR3 coding DNA: TGTGCCAGCAGTGAAGAATCCACTGGGACTAATCAGCCCCAGCATTTT.

This clone was seen a few times. The chain is built from TRBV4-1 and TRBJ2-7; TRBD1 matches 10 bases. The CDR3 consists of 18 residues. Trimming cost V 0 bases and J 2 bases; bases outside gene matches: 10. CDR1 is MGHRA and CDR2 is YSYEKL in the germline V gene. CDR3 bases: TGCGCCAGCAGCCAAGATTGGGGGGGACAGGGGCTTCCCTACGAGCAGTACTTC. Its translation is CASSQDWGGQGLPYEQYF.

This clone was counted a few times. This chain links TRBV5-1 with TRBJ2-3; D might be TRBD1 (6 bases). The germline gives CDR1 SGHRS, CDR2 YFSETQ. The V end was cut by 7 bases, the J end by 4 bases, with 10 bases between. This CDR3 spans 12 amino acids. The CDR3 nucleotides read TGCGCCAGCCGGCAGGGGCCAGATACGCAGTATTTT. Amino acids: CASRQGPDTQYF.

This clone appeared once. The chain joins TRBV7-9 to TRBJ1-5; 7 positions match TRBD1. Looked up from germline, CDR1 is SEHNR and CDR2 is FQNEAQ (reference sequence). CDR3 length equals 18 residues. V was clipped by 1 base and J by 5 bases; unmatched bases: 14. The chain's CDR3 is CASSLGQGRLVRDQPQHF. CDR3 in DNA: TGTGCCAGCAGCTTAGGACAGGGTAGACTAGTAAGGGATCAGCCCCAGCATTTT. Drawing the rest from reference TRBV7-9 and TRBJ1-5, the complete variable domain is DTGVSQNPRHKITKRGQNVTFRCDPISEHNRLYWYRQTLGQGPEFLTYFQNEAQLEKSRLLSDRFSAERPKGSFSTLEIQRTEQGDSAMYLCASSLGQGRLVRDQPQHFGDGTRLSIL.

This clone was counted between two and nine times. The chain couples TRBV5-1 to TRBJ2-1; TRBD2 agrees at 14 bases. Germline V gene sequence: CDR1 SGHRS, CDR2 YFSETQ. CDR3 size: 18 residues. The junction had 11 bases not matched to a gene; V was cut back by 4 bases and J by 5 bases. CDR3 nucleotides: TGCGCCAGCAGCAAGGCCCGCCAGGGACTAGCGGGGGACAATGAGCAGTTCTTC. Protein sequence: CASSKARQGLAGDNEQFF.

The chain recombines TRBV13 with TRBJ2-7; 9 bases agree with TRBD1. V was clipped by 5 bases and J by 9 bases; unmatched bases: 8. The CDR3 is made up of 13 amino acids. Per the germline V gene, CDR1 is PRHDT and CDR2 is FYEKMQ (reference sequence). This chain's CDR3 is CASSPQGALGQYF. DNA for the CDR3: TGTGCCAGCAGCCCACAGGGGGCCTTGGGGCAGTACTTC.

The rearrangement uses TRBV19 and TRBJ1-1; D gene uncertain. V was pared by 7 bases and J by 1 base, with 13 bases between. CDR1 and CDR2 from the germline V gene are LNHDA and SQIVND (reference sequence). CDR3 size: 14 residues. This chain's CDR3 is CASTAGPWNTEAFF. The CDR3 nucleotides read TGTGCCAGTACCGCGGGCCCGTGGAACACTGAAGCTTTCTTT.

This chain links TRBV25-1 with TRBJ1-4; 9 positions match TRBD1. V lost 4 bases, J lost 6 bases, and 3 bases stayed unmatched. This CDR3 has 14 amino acids. The V gene's germline CDR1 is MGHDK and CDR2 SYGVNS. Here the CDR3 reads CASSAGTGYEKLFF. As DNA, the CDR3 is TGTGCCAGCAGTGCGGGGACAGGGTATGAAAAACTGTTTTTT.

The chain links TRBV9 to TRBJ1-2, with 7 nucleotides matching TRBD1. This CDR3 region has 15 residues. Per the germline V gene, CDR1 is SGDLS and CDR2 is YYNGEE. V shed 0 bases, J shed 2 bases, and the junction held 4 bases outside the gene matches. The CDR3 nucleotides are TGTGCCAGCAGCGTAGCTGGAGGGGGCAACTATGGCTACACCTTC. It encodes CASSVAGGGNYGYTF.

This clone has only a few counts. The gene calls are TRBV5-4 and TRBJ1-4; a possible D gene is TRBD1 (6 bases). V was pared by 2 bases and J by 8 bases, with 7 bases between. This CDR3 region has 12 residues. CDR1 and CDR2 (germline): SGHNT, YYREEE (reference sequence). CDR3 amino acids: CASSLQGEKLFF. The CDR3 nucleotides read TGTGCCAGCAGCTTACAGGGAGAAAAACTGTTTTTT.

The chain employs TRBV2 and TRBJ2-2; TRBD1 matches at 7 bases. Germline-derived CDR1 and CDR2 are SNHLY and FYNNEI. There are 12 residues in the CDR3. Trimming took 8 bases from V and 6 from J; bases not matched to a gene: 3. The CDR3 here is CASYRGSGELFF. CDR3 DNA: TGTGCCAGCTACAGGGGTTCCGGGGAGCTGTTTTTT. The variable domain in full, with the rest retrieved from reference TRBV2 and TRBJ2-2, is EPEVTQTPSHQVTQMGQEVILRCVPISNHLYFYWYRQILGQKVEFLVSFYNNEISEKSEIFDDQFSVERPDGSNFTLKIRSTKLEDSAMYFCASYRGSGELFFGEGSRLTVL.

V and J are TRBV6-1 and TRBJ1-5, with 9 bases matching TRBD1. The CDR3 consists of 15 residues. Germline lookup yields CDR1 MNHNS and CDR2 SASEGT. V dropped 8 bases and J dropped 7; count of bases not matched to a gene: 12. This CDR3 reads CASSNTGGAGQPQHF. Here the CDR3 DNA reads TGTGCCAGCTCGAATACAGGGGGCGCGGGGCAGCCCCAGCATTTT.

V usage is TRBV9 and J usage is TRBJ2-7; D unclear. The length of the CDR3 is 12 residues. Trimming removed 0 bases from V and 6 bases from J, with 7 bases in between. Germline CDR1 and CDR2: SGDLS and YYNGEE. The CDR3 DNA reads as TGTGCCAGCAGCGTAGATTCGGGCGAGCAGTACTTC. This encodes CASSVDSGEQYF.

This clone was detected a few times. The chain has TRBV27 and TRBJ1-6; no firm D call. Trimming pared 3 bases from V and 10 bases from J, leaving 10 bases between. Germline CDR1 reads MNHEY; CDR2 reads SMNVEV (reference sequence). The CDR3 totals 13 residues. The DNA of the CDR3 is TGTGCCAGCAGTTTTGCGATATCCTCACCCCTCCACTTT. It yields the protein CASSFAISSPLHF.

This rearrangement joins TRBV19 to TRBJ2-1; D remains ambiguous. The CDR3 is 14 residues long. V dropped 5 bases and J dropped 6 bases, with 14 bases sitting between them. Germline V gives CDR1 LNHDA, CDR2 SQIVND (reference sequence). CDR3 in amino acids: CASSSAVVGNEQFF. DNA of the CDR3: TGTGCCAGTAGTTCCGCCGTAGTTGGCAATGAGCAGTTCTTC.

This clone was observed a few times. The rearrangement uses TRBV21-1 and TRBJ2-1; the table names TRBD2, a call not compared with the DNA. TRBV21-1 is reported as a pseudogene. This CDR3 comprises 16 residues. CDR3 residues: CASSKASGLSYNEQFF. CDR3 DNA: TGTGCCAGCAGCAAAGCGAGCGGACTCTCCTACAATGAGCAGTTCTTC.

The V and J genes are TRBV14 and TRBJ2-1; 8 nucleotides agree with TRBD1. The CDR3 spans 18 residues. Germline CDR1 is SGHDN and CDR2 is FVKESK. The V gene end was trimmed by 1 base and the J gene end by 6 bases; junction bases not matched to a gene: 14. CDR3 region: CASSQAWPRQGMSNEQFF. DNA of the CDR3: TGTGCCAGCAGCCAAGCGTGGCCCCGACAGGGGATGTCCAATGAGCAGTTCTTC.

Worth noting for this clone: Germline is not matched at one junction end, which may reflect a read error. This rearrangement joins TRBV7-8 to TRBJ2-3, with 11 positions matching TRBD2. Germline CDR1 is SGHVS and CDR2 is FQNEAQ. The CDR3 totals 15 residues. In DNA form, the CDR3 reads TGTGCCAGCACCTTAGCGGGGGGGAGCACAGATACGCAGTATTTT. Residues: CASTLAGGSTDTQYF.

This clone was observed a handful of times. The chain uses TRBV5-4 and TRBJ2-1; 9 bases agree with TRBD1. Germline loops: CDR1 SGHNT, CDR2 YYREEE (reference sequence). The CDR3 spans 16 residues. The junction had 7 bases not matched to a gene; V was cut back by 4 bases and J by 2 bases. CDR3 loop: CASSRTGQGTYNEQFF. The CDR3 bases are TGTGCCAGCAGCCGGACAGGACAGGGGACCTACAATGAGCAGTTCTTC.

This clone was observed a handful of times. The V gene is TRBV5-4, the J gene TRBJ1-5; D uncertain. The V end was cut by 0 bases, the J end by 4 bases, with 8 bases between. The V gene's germline CDR1 is SGHNT and CDR2 YYREEE (reference sequence). This CDR3 is 14 amino acids long. CDR3 amino acids: CASSLAPSNQPQHF. The CDR3, as DNA: TGTGCCAGCAGCTTGGCCCCTTCTAATCAGCCCCAGCATTTT.

This clone was detected only a few times. The V gene is TRBV5-6, the J gene TRBJ1-1; D possibly corresponds to TRBD1 (6 bases). This CDR3 region has 11 residues. V gave up 3 bases and J gave up 8 bases, with 8 bases separating them. CDR1 and CDR2 (germline): SGHDT, YYEEEE. The CDR3 protein is CASSWGGEAFF. The CDR3 coding sequence is TGTGCCAGCAGCTGGGGGGGCGAAGCTTTCTTT.

This chain connects TRBV6-5 to TRBJ1-3, with TRBD1 identical over 10 bases. In germline, CDR1 is MNHEY, CDR2 SVGAGI. J gave up 3 bases and V 6 bases, and 5 bases lay outside the gene matches. The CDR3 extends over 15 amino acids. CDR3 DNA: TGTGCCAGCAGCCCGGGACAGGGGAGTGGAAACACCATATATTTT. Amino acids: CASSPGQGSGNTIYF.

On this clone itself: Other DNA variants within this sample encode the same CDR3. The chain is built from TRBV5-1 and TRBJ2-3; 7 bases agree with TRBD1. The ends lost 5 bases at V and 5 bases at J; junction bases unmatched: 2. The germline gives CDR1 SGHRS, CDR2 YFSETQ. The CDR3 contains 12 residues. CDR3 loop: CASSSGGDTQYF. The CDR3 nucleotides read TGCGCCAGCAGTTCAGGGGGAGATACGCAGTATTTT.

This rearrangement joins TRBV19 to TRBJ2-2, with 7 bases matching TRBD1. CDR1 LNHDA and CDR2 SQIVND come from the germline V gene (reference sequence). The CDR3 extends over 14 amino acids. After removal of 5 bases from V and 5 bases from J, the junction contained 5 bases not matched to a gene. The CDR3 DNA is TGTGCCAGTAGTCAAGACAGGGTAACCGGGGAGCTGTTTTTT. It specifies CASSQDRVTGELFF.

This clone was seen a single time. This chain connects TRBV19 to TRBJ2-3, with TRBD2 matching 7 bases. Germline assignment: CDR1 LNHDA and CDR2 SQIVND (reference sequence). The CDR3 length is 15 residues. The ends lost 3 bases at V and 4 bases at J; junction bases unmatched: 7. CDR3 in DNA: TGTGCCAGTAGTATTAAGCCTAGCGGATCAGATACGCAGTATTTT. Its protein is CASSIKPSGSDTQYF.

The rearrangement joins TRBV19 to TRBJ1-2; D not certain. CDR1 and CDR2 from the germline V gene are LNHDA and SQIVND (reference sequence). The CDR3 covers 18 residues. V was trimmed by 5 bases and J by 0 bases, leaving 22 bases between them. The CDR3 DNA sequence: TGTGCCAGTAGTTCCTCCTATTACCGGGATACGGCTAACTATGGCTACACCTTC. Its translation is CASSSSYYRDTANYGYTF.

This CDR3 reads CASSLVSVSYEQYF. CDR3 nucleotides: TGTGCCAGCAGCTTAGTGAGCGTTTCCTACGAGCAGTACTTC. The rearrangement links TRBV11-2 to TRBJ2-7; D ambiguous. The V end lost 1 base, the J end lost 1 base, and 8 bases lay between the germline ends. The germline gives CDR1 SGHAT, CDR2 FQNNGV. The CDR3 totals 14 residues.

There are a few counts of this clone. V is TRBV5-1 and J is TRBJ2-5; 11 bases fit TRBD2. V lost 7 bases to trimming and J lost 1 base; unmatched junction nucleotides: 6. Germline V gives CDR1 SGHRS, CDR2 YFSETQ. This CDR3 spans 15 amino acids. The CDR3 sequence: CASGLAGGIQETQYF. Written as DNA, the CDR3 is TGCGCCAGCGGATTAGCGGGGGGGATCCAAGAGACCCAGTACTTC.

This chain links TRBV5-4 with TRBJ2-3; a possible D gene is TRBD2 (5 bases). V shed 4 bases and J shed 6 bases, with 9 bases lying between them. The CDR3 has 12 residues. CDR1 is SGHNT, CDR2 YYREEE, per germline (reference sequence). The CDR3 DNA follows: TGTGCCAGCAGCGGGAGCGAGGATACGCAGTATTTT. It codes for CASSGSEDTQYF.

The chain carries TRBV7-8 and TRBJ2-3; 10 bases are a match to TRBD2. The V segment lost 3 bases and the J segment 4 bases; nucleotides outside the gene matches: 4. The CDR3 has 15 amino acids. Germline V CDR1 and CDR2: SGHVS, FQNEAQ. CDR3 sequence reads: CASSFRTSGPDTQYF. CDR3 sequence (DNA): TGTGCCAGCAGCTTTCGGACTAGCGGACCAGATACGCAGTATTTT.

The chain links TRBV5-1 to TRBJ1-5; perhaps TRBD1 as D (5 bases). Per germline, CDR1 SGHRS and CDR2 YFSETQ. The CDR3 has 15 residues. With 0 bases removed from V and 0 bases from J, the gap between germline ends came to 7 bases. The CDR3 nucleotides are TGCGCCAGCAGCTTGGAGGGGTATAGCAATCAGCCCCAGCATTTT. Its translation is CASSLEGYSNQPQHF.

The V and J genes are TRBV29-1 and TRBJ2-7; D perhaps matches TRBD2 (6 bases). There are 15 residues in the CDR3. Germline V gene data show CDR1 as SQVTM and CDR2 as ANQGSEA. With 3 bases removed from V and 0 bases from J, the gap between germline ends came to 15 bases. The CDR3 here is CSVEDQASDSYEQYF. The CDR3 DNA reads TGCAGCGTTGAGGATCAGGCTAGCGACTCCTACGAGCAGTACTTC.